This T cell receptor beta chain was captured by sequencing in a study of OX40 agonist ivuxolimab in advanced cancers. V was shortened by 6 bases and J by 13 bases, with 19 bases between the two germline ends. CDR1 and CDR2 (germline): MNHNY, SVGAGI (reference sequence). The CDR3 has 12 residues. Profiling relied on immunoSEQ multiplex PCR, and the TCRdb table lists in-frame clones only, not all of them. The table lists around 34,000 clones, around 80% of them singletons. Sequenced here: CD4+ or CD8+ T cells sorted from blood, sampled in a trial of the OX40 agonist ivuxolimab. The chain links TRBV6-6 to TRBJ2-7; TRBD2 might be the D (5 bases). The source of this sequence is an adult with an advanced solid tumor such as melanoma, head and neck, liver or kidney cancer. CDR3 nucleotides: TGTGCCAGCAGCTCTGCCGGGGTCCTAAGCTACTTC. Residues: CASSSAGVLSYF.